Listed below are T cell receptor beta chains from one sample, sequenced in a study of molecular identifiers for immune sequencing clone quantification. TCRdb reprocessed the PCR reads with MiXCR, giving one entry per CDR3 protein. The sample holds around 480,000 distinct CDR3 sequences, about 20% seen once. Sample: naive CD8+ T cells from blood, with Jurkat cell RNA spiked in. The receptor source for this set is a human donor in good health. Some libraries in this study had Jurkat cell RNA spiked in. CDR3s include the opening cysteine and the closing phenylalanine or tryptophan. Each record gives: CDR3 protein, CDR3 DNA, D gene, J gene, V gene, CDR3 length, clone size. A D gene is named only where the DNA matches it firmly. Only some rows state a clone size, as once, few, many or a class for expanded clones.

CDR3 protein: CASGWAGSSYEQYF; CDR3 DNA: TGTGCCAGCGGCTGGGCCGGGAGCTCCTACGAGCAGTACTTC; D gene: NA; J gene: TRBJ2-7; V gene: TRBV5-3; CDR3 length: 14; clone size: NA
CDR3 protein: CASSSGEGYEQYF; CDR3 DNA: TGTGCCAGCAGCTCCGGGGAGGGTTACGAGCAGTACTTC; D gene: TRBD2; J gene: TRBJ2-7; V gene: TRBV13; CDR3 length: 13; clone size: NA
CDR3 protein: CSADQLLAGTDTQYF; CDR3 DNA: TGCAGTGCTGACCAACTTCTTGCAGGCACAGATACGCAGTATTTT; D gene: NA; J gene: TRBJ2-3; V gene: TRBV20-1; CDR3 length: 15; clone size: many
CDR3 protein: CASSFRGLLGEAFF; CDR3 DNA: TGTGCCAGCAGCTTCAGGGGGCTTCTGGGTGAAGCTTTCTTT; D gene: TRBD1; J gene: TRBJ1-1; V gene: TRBV5-8; CDR3 length: 14; clone size: few
CDR3 protein: CASSPGGSGGDYGYTF; CDR3 DNA: TGCGCCAGCAGCCCAGGCGGATCAGGGGGGGACTATGGCTACACCTTC; D gene: TRBD1; J gene: TRBJ1-2; V gene: TRBV4-3; CDR3 length: 16; clone size: NA
CDR3 protein: CASSLGQGGLGTEAFF; CDR3 DNA: TGTGCCAGCAGCCTCGGACAGGGCGGGCTCGGGACTGAAGCTTTCTTT; D gene: TRBD1; J gene: TRBJ1-1; V gene: TRBV7-9; CDR3 length: 16; clone size: many
CDR3 protein: CATSDGEKLFF; CDR3 DNA: TGTGCCACCAGTGACGGGGAAAAACTGTTTTTT; D gene: NA; J gene: TRBJ1-4; V gene: TRBV24-1; CDR3 length: 11; clone size: NA
CDR3 protein: CASNLSGNQPQHF; CDR3 DNA: TGTGCCAGCAACTTATCAGGCAATCAGCCCCAGCATTTT; D gene: NA; J gene: TRBJ1-5; V gene: TRBV7-6; CDR3 length: 13; clone size: NA
CDR3 protein: CASSHDRTPGNTIYF; CDR3 DNA: TGTGCCAGCAGTCACGACAGGACGCCAGGAAACACCATATATTTT; D gene: NA; J gene: TRBJ1-3; V gene: TRBV7-6; CDR3 length: 15; clone size: NA
CDR3 protein: CSAREVDRAPNTIYF; CDR3 DNA: TGCAGTGCTAGAGAGGTGGACAGGGCCCCGAACACCATATATTTT; D gene: TRBD1; J gene: TRBJ1-3; V gene: TRBV20-1; CDR3 length: 15; clone size: NA
CDR3 protein: CASSQLPGTVDYEQYF; CDR3 DNA: TGCGCCAGCAGCCAGCTTCCCGGGACAGTGGACTACGAGCAGTACTTC; D gene: TRBD1; J gene: TRBJ2-7; V gene: TRBV4-3; CDR3 length: 16; clone size: once
CDR3 protein: CASSVDTSGGPGELFF; CDR3 DNA: TGTGCCAGCAGCGTAGATACTAGCGGGGGCCCCGGGGAGCTGTTTTTT; D gene: TRBD2; J gene: TRBJ2-2; V gene: TRBV9; CDR3 length: 16; clone size: NA
CDR3 protein: CASSFGLRPGDSQPQHF; CDR3 DNA: TGTGCCAGCAGTTTCGGGCTGAGGCCAGGGGACAGTCAGCCCCAGCATTTT; D gene: TRBD1; J gene: TRBJ1-5; V gene: TRBV12-3/TRBV12-4; CDR3 length: 17; clone size: few
CDR3 protein: CASSFVEAFF; CDR3 DNA: TGTGCCAGCAGCTTCGTCGAAGCTTTCTTT; D gene: NA; J gene: TRBJ1-1; V gene: TRBV7-9; CDR3 length: 10; clone size: many
CDR3 protein: CASSIGRTPGNEQYF; CDR3 DNA: TGTGCCAGTAGTATAGGTCGAACGCCGGGGAACGAGCAGTACTTC; D gene: NA; J gene: TRBJ2-7; V gene: TRBV19; CDR3 length: 15; clone size: few
CDR3 protein: CSPTRRGRINEQYF; CDR3 DNA: TGCAGTCCTACAAGGAGGGGCAGGATTAACGAGCAGTACTTC; D gene: NA; J gene: TRBJ2-7; V gene: TRBV20-1; CDR3 length: 14; clone size: NA
CDR3 protein: CASSPILGGQGPKTQYF; CDR3 DNA: TGTGCCAGCAGCCCCATACTAGGAGGACAGGGGCCAAAGACCCAGTACTTC; D gene: TRBD1; J gene: TRBJ2-5; V gene: TRBV2; CDR3 length: 17; clone size: many
CDR3 protein: CASSYSQTGELFF; CDR3 DNA: TGTGCCAGCAGTTACAGCCAGACCGGGGAGCTGTTTTTT; D gene: NA; J gene: TRBJ2-2; V gene: TRBV6-5; CDR3 length: 13; clone size: many
CDR3 protein: CASSLRGGLREKLFF; CDR3 DNA: TGTGCCAGCAGTTTAAGGGGGGGACTGCGTGAAAAACTGTTTTTT; D gene: NA; J gene: TRBJ1-4; V gene: TRBV27; CDR3 length: 15; clone size: NA
CDR3 protein: CASSQGIRYYEQYF; CDR3 DNA: TGTGCCAGCAGCCAAGGGATCCGGTACTACGAGCAGTACTTC; D gene: NA; J gene: TRBJ2-7; V gene: TRBV14; CDR3 length: 14; clone size: many
CDR3 protein: CASSSHLGRTTDTQYF; CDR3 DNA: TGTGCCAGCAGCTCCCACCTCGGGAGGACAACAGATACGCAGTATTTT; D gene: TRBD2; J gene: TRBJ2-3; V gene: TRBV5-5; CDR3 length: 16; clone size: few
CDR3 protein: CASSFGAVWGTQGETQYF; CDR3 DNA: TGTGCCAGCAGTTTCGGAGCAGTTTGGGGGACACAGGGGGAGACCCAGTACTTC; D gene: TRBD1; J gene: TRBJ2-5; V gene: TRBV28; CDR3 length: 18; clone size: many
CDR3 protein: CASSPPPRHWTYEQCF; CDR3 DNA: TGTGCCAGCAGCCCTCCCCCGAGACACTGGACCTACGAGCAGTGCTTC; D gene: NA; J gene: TRBJ2-7; V gene: TRBV5-6; CDR3 length: 16; clone size: NA
CDR3 protein: CASSLTWDNMNTEAFF; CDR3 DNA: TGTGCCAGCAGCTTAACGTGGGACAACATGAACACTGAAGCTTTCTTT; D gene: NA; J gene: TRBJ1-1; V gene: TRBV7-6; CDR3 length: 16; clone size: NA
CDR3 protein: CSAISGTTTGELFF; CDR3 DNA: TGCAGTGCTATCTCCGGGACAACAACCGGGGAGCTGTTTTTT; D gene: NA; J gene: TRBJ2-2; V gene: TRBV20-1; CDR3 length: 14; clone size: NA
CDR3 protein: CASGSGSGANTIYF; CDR3 DNA: TGTGCTAGTGGTTCAGGCTCAGGGGCGAACACCATATATTTT; D gene: NA; J gene: TRBJ1-3; V gene: TRBV12-5; CDR3 length: 14; clone size: NA
CDR3 protein: CASSSLTGVYNEQFF; CDR3 DNA: TGTGCCAGCAGTTCTCTTACCGGGGTCTACAATGAGCAGTTCTTC; D gene: NA; J gene: TRBJ2-1; V gene: TRBV28; CDR3 length: 15; clone size: many
CDR3 protein: CASSYGQGDLFSGNTIYF; CDR3 DNA: TGTGCCAGCAGTTACGGGCAGGGGGATCTTTTCTCTGGAAACACCATATATTTT; D gene: TRBD1; J gene: TRBJ1-3; V gene: TRBV6-5; CDR3 length: 18; clone size: NA
CDR3 protein: CASSYRQGTYEQYF; CDR3 DNA: TGTGCCAGCAGTTACCGGCAGGGCACCTACGAGCAGTACTTC; D gene: NA; J gene: TRBJ2-7; V gene: TRBV6-6; CDR3 length: 14; clone size: few
CDR3 protein: CASSLGWRGLQETQYF; CDR3 DNA: TGTGCCAGCAGCTTAGGGTGGAGGGGCCTCCAAGAGACCCAGTACTTC; D gene: NA; J gene: TRBJ2-5; V gene: TRBV11-2; CDR3 length: 16; clone size: few
CDR3 protein: CASSLGTRATDTQYF; CDR3 DNA: TGTGCCAGCAGCTTGGGGACTAGAGCCACAGATACGCAGTATTTT; D gene: TRBD2; J gene: TRBJ2-3; V gene: TRBV7-9; CDR3 length: 15; clone size: few
CDR3 protein: CASSPTLGQIYYGYTF; CDR3 DNA: TGTGCCAGCAGCCCGACCCTTGGCCAGATCTACTATGGCTACACCTTC; D gene: NA; J gene: TRBJ1-2; V gene: TRBV28; CDR3 length: 16; clone size: many
CDR3 protein: CASSPRMGEQYF; CDR3 DNA: TGTGCCAGCAGCCCGAGGATGGGGGAGCAGTACTTC; D gene: NA; J gene: TRBJ2-7; V gene: TRBV27; CDR3 length: 12; clone size: NA
CDR3 protein: CASSLARSSTDTQYF; CDR3 DNA: TGCGCCAGCAGCTTGGCCAGGTCTAGCACAGATACGCAGTATTTT; D gene: NA; J gene: TRBJ2-3; V gene: TRBV5-1; CDR3 length: 15; clone size: few
CDR3 protein: CATQDRDSYNEQFF; CDR3 DNA: TGTGCCACCCAGGACAGGGATTCCTACAATGAGCAGTTCTTC; D gene: TRBD1; J gene: TRBJ2-1; V gene: TRBV6-5; CDR3 length: 14; clone size: few